A single sample is the source of the 20 T cell receptor beta chains below, sequenced in a study of blood T cells in healthy people across ages. Then a second PCR, running roughly 7 to 11 cycles, was carried out with a sample-barcoded 5' primer and a J-beta primer mix. TCRdb analysed the 5' RACE reads with MiXCR anew, one entry per CDR3 protein. This sample has over a million distinct CDR3 sequences, with roughly 45% found just once. The sample comprised blood. These TCRs come from a woman between 18 and 29 years old in good health.

V usage is TRBV20-1 and J usage is TRBJ1-4; D uncertain. The CDR3 loop spans 13 amino acids. V was pared by 1 base and J by 8 bases, with 11 bases between. CDR1 is DFQATT, CDR2 SNEGSKA, per germline (reference sequence). The CDR3 DNA reads TGCAGTGCTAGAGTGCTGGGGAGCGAAAAACTGTTTTTT. Translating gives CSARVLGSEKLFF.

The chain joins TRBV11-1 to TRBJ2-3; 12 bases match TRBD2. V shed 5 bases and J 2 bases; nucleotides not matched to a gene: 5. The CDR3 loop spans 16 amino acids. Germline CDR1 SGHAT, CDR2 FQDESV (reference sequence). CDR3 nucleotide sequence: TGTGCCAGCAGCGCCGGGACTAGCGGGCACACAGATACGCAGTATTTT. This encodes CASSAGTSGHTDTQYF.

On this clonotype itself: Germline and junction disagree at one end, which may indicate a read error. The chain joins TRBV7-2 to TRBJ1-6; D unresolved. The CDR3 runs to 13 residues. The germline V gene encodes CDR1 SGHTA and CDR2 FQGNSA. CDR3 residues: CASSLARDSPPHF. The CDR3 coding sequence is TGTGCCAGCAGCTTAGCTCGGGATTCACCCCCCCACTTT.

This clonotype has only a few counts. V is TRBV10-3 and J is TRBJ1-2; 10 bases map to TRBD1. J was trimmed by 4 bases and V by 2 bases; bases with no gene match: 4. The CDR3 length is 15 residues. Germline V gene sequence: CDR1 ENHRY, CDR2 SYGVKD. The CDR3 protein is CAISEGTGESYGYTF. In DNA form, the CDR3 reads TGTGCCATCAGTGAGGGGACAGGGGAGTCCTATGGCTACACCTTC.

The V and J genes are TRBV29-1 and TRBJ1-4; D gene ambiguous. CDR3 length equals 10 residues. Trimming took 6 bases from V and 8 from J, leaving 7 bases between them. Germline V gives CDR1 SQVTM, CDR2 ANQGSEA. CDR3 in amino acids: CSVYREKLFF. CDR3 nucleotides: TGCAGCGTGTACCGGGAAAAACTGTTTTTT.

This clonotype came up a few times. The gene calls are TRBV6-5 and TRBJ2-5; either TRBD1 or TRBD2 may supply D (5 bases each). With 5 bases removed from V and 5 bases from J, the gap between germline ends came to 15 bases. Looked up from germline, CDR1 is MNHEY and CDR2 is SVGAGI. The CDR3 length is 14 residues. CDR3 amino acids: CASSHLSGQETQYF. The CDR3 bases are TGTGCCAGCAGTCACCTGTCGGGGCAGGAGACCCAGTACTTC.

The V call is TRBV20-1, the J call TRBJ2-3; D not certain. Per the germline V gene, CDR1 is DFQATT and CDR2 is SNEGSKA (reference sequence). Trimming removed 2 bases from V and 3 bases from J, with 12 bases in between. The CDR3 covers 14 residues. The chain's CDR3 is CSARYGPATDTQYF. The CDR3 nucleotides read TGCAGTGCTAGATACGGACCAGCGACAGATACGCAGTATTTT.

The CDR3 nucleotides are TGTGCCAGCAGCTTCGGGGCAGGCAGGACAGATACGCAGTATTTT. Protein product: CASSFGAGRTDTQYF. The J gene is TRBJ2-3, the V gene TRBV7-2; the D gene could be TRBD1 or TRBD2 (5 bases each). Trimming took 3 bases from V and 3 from J, leaving 13 bases between them. The CDR3 is 15 residues long. Germline V lookup: CDR1 SGHTA, CDR2 FQGNSA. The variable domain in full, completed from reference TRBV7-2 and TRBJ2-3, reads GAGVSQSPSNKVTEKGKDVELRCDPISGHTALYWYRQSLGQGLEFLIYFQGNSAPDKSGLPSDRFSAERTGGSVSTLTIQRTQQEDSAVYLCASSFGAGRTDTQYFGPGTRLTVL.

This clonotype appeared a few times. The chain joins TRBV27 to TRBJ2-3; 10 bases map to TRBD1. J gave up 1 base and V 6 bases, and 4 bases lay outside the gene matches. Germline V gene sequence: CDR1 MNHEY, CDR2 SMNVEV (reference sequence). CDR3 length: 15 residues. For the CDR3, the DNA is TGTGCCAGCAGCCATGGGACAGGGGGCACAGATACGCAGTATTTT. Its protein product is CASSHGTGGTDTQYF.

This chain joins TRBV6-5 and TRBJ2-4; D is undetermined. The J call is doubtful: the DNA matches TRBJ2-7 better. CDR3 length: 17 amino acids. CDR1 MNHEY and CDR2 SVGAGI come from the germline V gene. The CDR3: CASSSRPWTSFAYEQYF. The DNA of the CDR3 is TGTGCCAGCAGTTCCAGACCTTGGACGTCCTTCGCCTACGAGCAGTACTTC.

The chain is built from TRBV12-3 or TRBV12-4 and TRBJ1-2, with no clear D. The germline V and J ends were trimmed by 7 bases and 0 bases, with 12 bases remaining between them. The CDR3 runs 14 residues. CDR3 region: CASTDGDANYGYTF. The CDR3 nucleotides are TGTGCCAGCACAGACGGAGACGCTAACTATGGCTACACCTTC.

V usage is TRBV5-1 and J usage is TRBJ2-1; D might be TRBD2 (7 bases). The J call is uncertain, as TRBJ2-7 better fits the DNA end. The germline gives CDR1 SGHRS, CDR2 YFSETQ. The length of the CDR3 is 15 residues. In DNA, the CDR3 is TGCGCCAGCAGCTTATCTAGGGGGGACTACAATGAGCAGTACTTC. Amino acids: CASSLSRGDYNEQYF.

This clonotype was counted only a few times. The chain uses TRBV7-9 and TRBJ2-1, with 7 bases that match TRBD2. Trimming cost V 5 bases and J 5 bases; bases outside gene matches: 6. Germline CDR1 reads SEHNR; CDR2 reads FQNEAQ (reference sequence). The CDR3 spans 14 residues. CDR3 sequence (DNA): TGTGCCAGCAGCGGGGGGGTGGAGCACAATGAGCAGTTCTTC. Translation gives CASSGGVEHNEQFF.

The chain couples TRBV28 to TRBJ2-5, with 8 positions matching TRBD1. Per the germline V gene, CDR1 is MDHEN and CDR2 is SYDVKM. Trimming cost V 6 bases and J 1 base; bases outside gene matches: 7. This CDR3 contains 15 residues. CDR3 DNA sequence: TGTGCCAGCAGCTACGATGGGACAGGCCAAGAGACCCAGTACTTC. As protein: CASSYDGTGQETQYF.

The rearrangement uses TRBV9 and TRBJ2-5, with a possible D match to TRBD2 (6 bases). The CDR3 runs to 15 residues. Germline lookup yields CDR1 SGDLS and CDR2 YYNGEE. V was pared by 0 bases and J by 5 bases, with 14 bases between. CDR3 sequence: CASSVEGGRGETQYF. The CDR3 DNA is TGTGCCAGCAGCGTAGAGGGAGGTCGAGGGGAGACCCAGTACTTC.

This clonotype has only a few counts. The chain couples TRBV7-2 to TRBJ2-3, with TRBD2 identical over 7 bases. CDR1 and CDR2 from the germline V gene are SGHTA and FQGNSA. The ends lost 6 bases at V and 2 bases at J; junction bases unmatched: 11. CDR3 size: 16 residues. CDR3 protein: CASRPTRDYITDTQYF. The CDR3 DNA follows: TGTGCCAGCAGACCAACCCGGGACTACATCACAGATACGCAGTATTTT.

CDR3 sequence reads: CASSVGPMAGGSDTQYF. In DNA, the CDR3 is TGTGCCAGCAGCGTGGGCCCGATGGCGGGAGGTAGCGATACGCAGTATTTT. This chain uses TRBV9 with TRBJ2-3; 8 nucleotides agree with TRBD2. With 2 bases clipped from V and 6 bases from J, the junction kept 14 bases outside the gene matches. The CDR3 spans 17 residues. Germline V gene sequence: CDR1 SGDLS, CDR2 YYNGEE.

This clonotype was seen many times. This chain links TRBV7-8 with TRBJ2-5; 8 bases are a match to TRBD2. The CDR3 is made up of 16 amino acids. The germline CDR1 and CDR2 sequences are SGHVS and FQNEAQ. Unmatched junction bases numbered 9, after V lost 1 base and J lost 5 bases. The CDR3 here is CASSLVETSDAETQYF. The CDR3 coding sequence is TGTGCCAGCAGCTTAGTTGAGACTAGCGACGCCGAGACCCAGTACTTC.

This clonotype was detected only a few times. V gene TRBV7-3 combines with J gene TRBJ2-7; possible D gene TRBD1, 5 bases. From germline, CDR1 is SGHTA and CDR2 FQGTGA. Trimming took off 2 bases at V and 3 bases at J, with 14 bases between the two ends. CDR3 length equals 15 residues. The CDR3 region is CASSLLPGSYYEQYF. Written as DNA, the CDR3 is TGTGCCAGCAGCTTACTCCCAGGGTCTTACTACGAGCAGTACTTC.

This clonotype showed up just once. The genes are TRBV2 and TRBJ2-5; a possible D gene is TRBD2 (5 bases). Trimming took off 6 bases at V and 5 bases at J, with 13 bases between the two ends. The V gene's germline CDR1 is SNHLY and CDR2 FYNNEI. This CDR3 has 13 amino acids. CDR3 in amino acids: CASRGAPVETQYF. The CDR3 DNA reads TGTGCCAGCAGGGGAGCACCGGTGGAGACCCAGTACTTC.